The 6 T cell receptor beta chains reported below all come from one sample, sequenced in a study of CD4 T cells in relation to SARS-CoV-2 and coronaviruses. Clones were sequenced by immunoSEQ multiplex PCR, and TCRdb holds only the in-frame ones, with some missing. The repertoire consists of about 16,000 clones, with 65% to 85% occurring once and the leading ten covering approximately 39%. The antigens for these receptors are not known. Unexposed donor CD4+ T cells date from about 2011-2019, before the COVID-19 pandemic. Isolation of CD4+ T cells took place after around eleven days in culture. The specimen was CD4+ T cells from PBMCs, cultured in vitro. Receptors were obtained from a human donor in good health.

The chain uses TRBV5-4 and TRBJ2-3; D unclear. Trimming took 0 bases from V and 4 from J, leaving 3 bases between them. There are 12 residues in the CDR3. Germline CDR1 is SGHNT and CDR2 is YYREEE (reference sequence). CDR3 nucleotide sequence: TGTGCCAGCAGCTTGGTCGCAGATACGCAGTATTTT. Amino acid sequence: CASSLVADTQYF.

The V and J genes are TRBV29-1 and TRBJ2-4; perhaps TRBD1 as D (6 bases). V lost 2 bases to trimming and J lost 1 base, with 12 bases between them. Germline-derived CDR1 and CDR2 are SQVTM and ANQGSEA. This CDR3 comprises 15 residues. Here the CDR3 DNA reads TGCAGCGTTGAATCCGGGGACACGGCCAAAAACATTCAGTACTTC. This gives the protein CSVESGDTAKNIQYF.

The chain employs TRBV11-2 and TRBJ2-7; D gene ambiguous. The germline CDR1 and CDR2 sequences are SGHAT and FQNNGV. The CDR3 is 15 residues long. V lost 0 bases and J lost 0, with 9 bases in between. The CDR3 loop is CASSLDAGSSYEQYF. The CDR3, as DNA: TGTGCCAGCAGCTTAGATGCTGGAAGCTCCTACGAGCAGTACTTC.

The chain joins TRBV3-1 (or the pseudogene TRBV3-2) to TRBJ2-6; 9 bases map to TRBD1. V lost 10 bases to trimming and J lost 1 base; unmatched junction nucleotides: 8. The CDR3 contains 16 residues. Germline assignment: CDR1 LGHDT and CDR2 YNNKEL (reference sequence). CDR3 in amino acids: CATGGQGPSGANVLTF. The CDR3 nucleotides read TGTGCCACGGGGGGACAGGGCCCATCTGGGGCCAACGTCCTGACTTTC.

The chain links TRBV7-2 to TRBJ1-1, with 8 bases lining up with TRBD1. J gave up 1 base and V 2 bases, and 3 bases lay outside the gene matches. This CDR3 contains 15 residues. Looked up from germline, CDR1 is SGHTA and CDR2 is FQGNSA. CDR3 sequence reads: CASSLYGTGNTEAFF. CDR3 nucleotides: TGTGCCAGCAGCTTATACGGGACAGGGAACACTGAAGCTTTCTTT. The full variable domain, its missing parts supplied by reference TRBV7-2 and TRBJ1-1, is GAGVSQSPSNKVTEKGKDVELRCDPISGHTALYWYRQSLGQGLEFLIYFQGNSAPDKSGLPSDRFSAERTGGSVSTLTIQRTQQEDSAVYLCASSLYGTGNTEAFFGQGTRLTVV.

This clone was seen a single time. This sequence joins TRBV6-5 and TRBJ2-5; the D gene is possibly TRBD2 (5 bases). Germline CDR1 reads MNHEY; CDR2 reads SVGAGI. Between the trimmed V and J ends, which lost 4 bases and 3 bases, there was a span of 6 bases. This CDR3 region has 12 residues. Here the CDR3 reads CASSWGEETQYF. The DNA for the CDR3 is TGTGCCAGCAGTTGGGGAGAAGAGACCCAGTACTTC.